The T cell receptor beta chain under discussion was sequenced for a study of immune evolution from preneoplasia to lung adenocarcinoma. TCRdb's copy holds only in-frame clones and misses some; the assay was immunoSEQ multiplex PCR. The sample contains about 9,900 clones, 88% of which appear only once. Findings and limits, study-wide: Clonality was highest in normal lung, lower in later-stage lesions apparently.

With respect to this clone: The antigen is undetermined.

Between the mid-2010s and the late 2010s, patients underwent resection in Japan or China. Histologic diagnosis was independently verified by two lung pathologists. This clonotype was obtained from a person aged 70 to 85 with invasive lung adenocarcinoma. Some clones in this sample may be carry-over from other donors' samples. Sequences were obtained from FFPE invasive lung adenocarcinoma tissue.

CDR3 amino acids: CSAHYNEQFF. The DNA for the CDR3 is TGCAGCGCCCACTACAATGAGCAGTTCTTC. The chain combines TRBV29-1 with TRBJ2-1; D remains ambiguous. V was trimmed by 7 bases and J by 3 bases, leaving 4 bases between them. The CDR3 totals 10 residues. Germline V gives CDR1 SQVTM, CDR2 ANQGSEA.